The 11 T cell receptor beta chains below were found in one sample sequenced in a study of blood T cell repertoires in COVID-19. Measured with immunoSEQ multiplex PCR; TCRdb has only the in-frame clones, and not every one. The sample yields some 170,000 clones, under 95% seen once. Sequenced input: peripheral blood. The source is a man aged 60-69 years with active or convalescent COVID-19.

The DNA of the CDR3 is TGTGCCAGCAGTGGACTAGCGAGGGGAAATACGCAGTATTTT. Its protein product is CASSGLARGNTQYF. This chain connects TRBV2 to TRBJ2-3; 8 bases are shared with TRBD2. Germline trimming cut 4 bases from V and 7 bases from J; bases unmatched to any gene: 7. Germline V gene lookup returns CDR1 SNHLY and CDR2 FYNNEI. The CDR3 contains 14 residues.

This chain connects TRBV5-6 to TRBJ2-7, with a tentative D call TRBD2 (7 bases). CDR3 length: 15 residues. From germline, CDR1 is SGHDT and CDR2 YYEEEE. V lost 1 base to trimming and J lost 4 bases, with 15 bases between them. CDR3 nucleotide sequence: TGTGCCAGCAGCTTGTGGGGGGGCAGTCAGTACGAGCAGTACTTC. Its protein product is CASSLWGGSQYEQYF.

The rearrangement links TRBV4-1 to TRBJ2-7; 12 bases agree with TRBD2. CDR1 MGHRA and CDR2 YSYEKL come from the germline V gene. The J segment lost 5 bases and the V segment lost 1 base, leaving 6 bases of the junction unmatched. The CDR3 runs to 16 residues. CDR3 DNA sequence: TGCGCCAGCAGCCAAGTCCTAGCGGGAGGGCCGAACGAGCAGTACTTC. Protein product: CASSQVLAGGPNEQYF.

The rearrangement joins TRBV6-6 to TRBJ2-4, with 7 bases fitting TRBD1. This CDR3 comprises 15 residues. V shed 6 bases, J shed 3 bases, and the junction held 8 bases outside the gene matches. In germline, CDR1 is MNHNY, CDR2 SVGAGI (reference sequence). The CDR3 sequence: CASSATGESKNIQYF. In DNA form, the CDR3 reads TGTGCCAGCAGCGCCACAGGGGAGAGCAAAAACATTCAGTACTTC.

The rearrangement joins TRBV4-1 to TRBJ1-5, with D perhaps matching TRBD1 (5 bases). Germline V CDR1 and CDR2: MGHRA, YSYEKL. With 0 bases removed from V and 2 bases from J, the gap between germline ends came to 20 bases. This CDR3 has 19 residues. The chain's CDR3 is CASSQEPGVGGGGNQPQHF. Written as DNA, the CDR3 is TGCGCCAGCAGCCAAGAGCCCGGGGTGGGGGGAGGAGGCAATCAGCCCCAGCATTTT.

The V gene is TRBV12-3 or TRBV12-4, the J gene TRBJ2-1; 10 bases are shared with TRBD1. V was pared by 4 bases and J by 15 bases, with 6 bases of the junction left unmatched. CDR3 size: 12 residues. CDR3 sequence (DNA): TGTGCCAGCAGTTCGGGACAGGGGACCTGGTTCTTC. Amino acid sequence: CASSSGQGTWFF.

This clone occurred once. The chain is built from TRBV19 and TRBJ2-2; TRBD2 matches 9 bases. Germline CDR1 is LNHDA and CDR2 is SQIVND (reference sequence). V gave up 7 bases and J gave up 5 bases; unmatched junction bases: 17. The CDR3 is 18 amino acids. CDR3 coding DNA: TGTGCCAGTAATTTTGCTAGCGGGGTAACTCTAGGGACCGGGGAGCTGTTTTTT. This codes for CASNFASGVTLGTGELFF.

The CDR3 region has the DNA TGTGCCAGCAGCTTAGTAACAGGGATGAACACTGAAGCTTTCTTT. It yields the protein CASSLVTGMNTEAFF. V is TRBV7-2 and J is TRBJ1-1, with a weak D call TRBD1 (6 bases). The CDR3 consists of 15 residues. The V gene's germline CDR1 is SGHTA and CDR2 FQGNSA. The V and J ends lost 1 base and 0 bases respectively, with 9 bases between them.

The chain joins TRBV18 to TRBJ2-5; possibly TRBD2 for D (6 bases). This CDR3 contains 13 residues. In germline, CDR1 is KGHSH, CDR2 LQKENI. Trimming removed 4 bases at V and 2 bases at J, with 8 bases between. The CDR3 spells CASSLAVQETQYF. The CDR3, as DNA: TGTGCCAGCTCACTAGCGGTACAAGAGACCCAGTACTTC.

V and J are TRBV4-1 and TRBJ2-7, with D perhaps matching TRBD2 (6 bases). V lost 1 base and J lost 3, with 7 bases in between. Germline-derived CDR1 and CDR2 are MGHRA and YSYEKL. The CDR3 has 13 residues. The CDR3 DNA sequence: TGCGCCAGCAGCCAAGGAGCGGGCTACGAGCAGTACTTC. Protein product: CASSQGAGYEQYF.

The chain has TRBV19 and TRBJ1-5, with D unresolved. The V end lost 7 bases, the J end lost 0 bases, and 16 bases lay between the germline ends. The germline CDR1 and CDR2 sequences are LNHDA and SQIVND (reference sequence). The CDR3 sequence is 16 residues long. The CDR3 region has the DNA TGTGCCAGTAATACTCCCAACGTACTTAGCAATCAGCCCCAGCATTTT. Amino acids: CASNTPNVLSNQPQHF.